This TCR beta chain is from a study of beta chain features in type 1 diabetes. The study's findings and limits: Across all four CD4+ subsets, people with type 1 diabetes showed modestly shorter TCRB CDR3s.

Over 95% purity was reached by all sorted populations. The sequenced template was cDNA made from the entire isolated RNA. Repertoires were generated with immunoSEQ multiplex PCR, while TCRdb's copy carries only in-frame clones and drops some. Among over 650,000 clones, around 15% were seen once, and the ten largest hold less than 0.04%. Germline CDR1 MNHEY, CDR2 SVGAGI. This CDR3 contains 15 residues. The V gene end was trimmed by 2 bases and the J gene end by 5 bases; junction bases not matched to a gene: 7. On this clone itself: Antigen specificity is unknown.

The chain carries TRBV6-5 and TRBJ1-1; TRBD1 matches 8 bases. The material sequenced was naive CD4+ T cells from blood. The source is a man between 18 and 35 years old with type 1 diabetes. The CDR3, as DNA: TGTGCCAGCAGTTACCGTATTACAGGGGGAACTGAAGCTTTCTTT. Residues: CASSYRITGGTEAFF.